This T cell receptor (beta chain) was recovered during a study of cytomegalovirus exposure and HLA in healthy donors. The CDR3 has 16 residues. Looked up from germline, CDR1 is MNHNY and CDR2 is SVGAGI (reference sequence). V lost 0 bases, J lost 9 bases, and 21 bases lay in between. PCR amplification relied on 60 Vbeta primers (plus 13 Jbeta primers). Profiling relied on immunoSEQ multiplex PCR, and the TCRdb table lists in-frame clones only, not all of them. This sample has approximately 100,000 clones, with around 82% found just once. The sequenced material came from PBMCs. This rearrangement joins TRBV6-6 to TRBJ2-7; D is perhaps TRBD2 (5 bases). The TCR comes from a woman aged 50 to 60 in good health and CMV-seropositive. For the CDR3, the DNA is TGTGCCAGCAGTTACTCTCTTGAAGGGAGAGTATCGGGGCAGTACTTC. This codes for CASSYSLEGRVSGQYF.